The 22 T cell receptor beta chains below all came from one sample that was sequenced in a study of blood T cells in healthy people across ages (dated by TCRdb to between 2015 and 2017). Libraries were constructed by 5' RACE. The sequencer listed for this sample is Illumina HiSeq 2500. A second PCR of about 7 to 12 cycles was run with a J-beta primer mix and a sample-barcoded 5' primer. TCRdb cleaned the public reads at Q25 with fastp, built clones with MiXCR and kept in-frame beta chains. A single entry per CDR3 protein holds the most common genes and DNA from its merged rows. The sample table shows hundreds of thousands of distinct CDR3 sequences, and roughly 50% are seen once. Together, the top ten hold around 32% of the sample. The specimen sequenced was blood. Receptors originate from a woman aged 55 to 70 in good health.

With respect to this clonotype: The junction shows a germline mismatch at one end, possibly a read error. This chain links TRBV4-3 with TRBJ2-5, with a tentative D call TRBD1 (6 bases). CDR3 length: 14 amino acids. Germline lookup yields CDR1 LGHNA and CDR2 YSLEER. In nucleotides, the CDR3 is TGCACCAGCAGCCGAAATTATCAGGGGGAGACCCAGTACTTC. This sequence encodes CTSSRNYQGETQYF.

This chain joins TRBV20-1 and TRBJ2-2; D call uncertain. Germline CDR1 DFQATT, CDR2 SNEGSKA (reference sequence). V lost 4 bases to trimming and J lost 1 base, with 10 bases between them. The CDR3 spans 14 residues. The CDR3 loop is CSATSIWNTGELFF. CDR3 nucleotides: TGCAGTGCTACCTCGATATGGAACACCGGGGAGCTGTTTTTT.

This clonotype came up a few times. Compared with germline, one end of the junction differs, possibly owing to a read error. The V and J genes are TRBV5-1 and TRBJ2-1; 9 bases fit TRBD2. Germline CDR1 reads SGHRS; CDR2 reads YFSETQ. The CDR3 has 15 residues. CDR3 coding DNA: TGTGCCAGCAGCTCCAGCGGGAGGTCCTACAATGAGCAGTTCTTC. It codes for CASSSSGRSYNEQFF.

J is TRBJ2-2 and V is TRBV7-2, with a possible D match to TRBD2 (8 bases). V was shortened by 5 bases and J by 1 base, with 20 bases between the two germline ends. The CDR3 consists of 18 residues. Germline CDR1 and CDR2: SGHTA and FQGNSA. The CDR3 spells CASSPTGGGQLNTGELFF. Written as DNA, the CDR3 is TGTGCCAGCAGCCCCACGGGGGGGGGACAGTTGAACACCGGGGAGCTGTTTTTT.

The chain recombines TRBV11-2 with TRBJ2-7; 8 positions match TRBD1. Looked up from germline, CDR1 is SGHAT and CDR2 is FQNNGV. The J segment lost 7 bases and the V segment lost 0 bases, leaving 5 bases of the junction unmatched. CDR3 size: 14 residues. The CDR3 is CASSLDQGTGEQYF. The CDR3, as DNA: TGTGCCAGCAGCTTAGACCAGGGGACAGGAGAGCAGTACTTC.

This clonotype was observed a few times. The CDR3 DNA is TGCAGCGGACTGGGGTCCCTTGATACGCAGTATTTT. Amino acid sequence: CSGLGSLDTQYF. This sequence joins TRBV29-1 and TRBJ2-3; D remains ambiguous. Trimming stripped 7 bases from V and 6 bases from J, with 14 bases between. This CDR3 region has 12 residues. The germline V gene encodes CDR1 SQVTM and CDR2 ANQGSEA.

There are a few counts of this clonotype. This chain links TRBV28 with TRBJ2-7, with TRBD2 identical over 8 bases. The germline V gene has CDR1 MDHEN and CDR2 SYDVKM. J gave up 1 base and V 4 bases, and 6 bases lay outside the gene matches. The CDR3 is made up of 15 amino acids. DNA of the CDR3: TGTGCCAGCAGTTCGAGCGGGAGACTTTCCTACGAGCAGTACTTC. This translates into CASSSSGRLSYEQYF. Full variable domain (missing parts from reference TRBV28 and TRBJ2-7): DVKVTQSSRYLVKRTGEKVFLECVQDMDHENMFWYRQDPGLGLRLIYFSYDVKMKEKGDIPEGYSVSREKKERFSLILESASTNQTSMYLCASSSSGRLSYEQYFGPGTRLTVT.

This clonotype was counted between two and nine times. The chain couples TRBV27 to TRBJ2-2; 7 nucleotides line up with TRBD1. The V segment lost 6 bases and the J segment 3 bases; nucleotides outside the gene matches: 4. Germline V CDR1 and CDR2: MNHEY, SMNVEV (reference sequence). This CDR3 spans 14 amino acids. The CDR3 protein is CASSRDRDTGELFF. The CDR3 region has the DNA TGTGCCAGCAGCCGGGACAGAGACACCGGGGAGCTGTTTTTT.

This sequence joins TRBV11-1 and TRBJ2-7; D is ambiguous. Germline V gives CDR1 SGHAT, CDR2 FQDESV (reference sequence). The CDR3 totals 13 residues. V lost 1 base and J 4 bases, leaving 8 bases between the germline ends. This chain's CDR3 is CASSLVPQYEQYF. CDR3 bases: TGTGCCAGCAGCTTAGTCCCCCAATACGAGCAGTACTTC.

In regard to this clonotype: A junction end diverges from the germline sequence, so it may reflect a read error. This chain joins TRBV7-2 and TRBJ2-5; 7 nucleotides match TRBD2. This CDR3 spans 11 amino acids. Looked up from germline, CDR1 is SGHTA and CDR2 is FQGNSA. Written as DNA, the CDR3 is TGTCCCAGCAGCTCACTAGCGAAGCAGTACTTC. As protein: CPSSSLAKQYF.

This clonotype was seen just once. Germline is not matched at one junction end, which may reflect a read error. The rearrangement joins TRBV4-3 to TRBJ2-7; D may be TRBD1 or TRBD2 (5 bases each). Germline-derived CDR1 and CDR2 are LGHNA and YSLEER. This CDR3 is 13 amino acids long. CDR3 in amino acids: CASSQGDGHEQYF. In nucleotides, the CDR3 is TGCGCCAGCAGCCAAGGGGACGGCCACGAACAGTACTTC.

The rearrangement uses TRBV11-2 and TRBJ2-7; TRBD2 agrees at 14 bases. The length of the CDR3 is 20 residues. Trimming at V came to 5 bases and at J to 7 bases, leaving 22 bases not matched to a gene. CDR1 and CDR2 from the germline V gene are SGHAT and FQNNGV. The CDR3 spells CASSTGGQWGLAGELYEQYF. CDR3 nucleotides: TGTGCCAGCAGCACGGGGGGTCAATGGGGACTAGCGGGAGAACTTTATGAGCAGTACTTC.

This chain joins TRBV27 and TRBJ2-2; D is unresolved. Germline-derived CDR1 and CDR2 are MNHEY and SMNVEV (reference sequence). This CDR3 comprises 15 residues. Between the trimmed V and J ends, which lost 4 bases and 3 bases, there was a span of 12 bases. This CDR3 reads CASSWTPRDTGELFF. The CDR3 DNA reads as TGTGCCAGCAGTTGGACCCCTAGGGACACCGGGGAGCTGTTTTTT.

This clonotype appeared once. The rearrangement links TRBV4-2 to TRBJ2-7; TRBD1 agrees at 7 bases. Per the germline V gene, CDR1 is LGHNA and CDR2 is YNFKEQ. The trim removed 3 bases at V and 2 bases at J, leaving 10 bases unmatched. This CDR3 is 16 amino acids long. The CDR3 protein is CASSQGPGQNTYEQYF. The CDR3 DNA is TGTGCCAGCAGCCAGGGGCCGGGACAGAATACCTACGAGCAGTACTTC.

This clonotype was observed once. The CDR3 region is CASSQDLAGTGNTEAFF. DNA of the CDR3: TGTGCCAGCAGCCAAGATCTCGCCGGGACAGGGAACACTGAAGCTTTCTTT. The rearrangement joins TRBV4-2 to TRBJ1-1, with 8 bases aligning to TRBD1. Germline V gives CDR1 LGHNA, CDR2 YNFKEQ. V lost 0 bases, J lost 1 base, and 7 bases stayed unmatched. CDR3 size: 17 residues.

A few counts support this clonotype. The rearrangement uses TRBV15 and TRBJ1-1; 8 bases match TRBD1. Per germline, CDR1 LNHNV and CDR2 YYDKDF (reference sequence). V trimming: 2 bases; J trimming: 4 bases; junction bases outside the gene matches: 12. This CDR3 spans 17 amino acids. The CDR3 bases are TGTGCCACCAGCAGACTGCAGGGGGCCGGGTTTAGCACTGAAGCTTTCTTT. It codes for CATSRLQGAGFSTEAFF.

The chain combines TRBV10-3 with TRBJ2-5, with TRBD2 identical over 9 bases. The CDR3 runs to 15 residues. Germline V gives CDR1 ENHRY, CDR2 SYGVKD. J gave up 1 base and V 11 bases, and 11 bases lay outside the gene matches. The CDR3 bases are TGTGCCGTTTTAGCGGGAGAAGGGGGCCAAGAGACCCAGTACTTC. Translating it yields CAVLAGEGGQETQYF.

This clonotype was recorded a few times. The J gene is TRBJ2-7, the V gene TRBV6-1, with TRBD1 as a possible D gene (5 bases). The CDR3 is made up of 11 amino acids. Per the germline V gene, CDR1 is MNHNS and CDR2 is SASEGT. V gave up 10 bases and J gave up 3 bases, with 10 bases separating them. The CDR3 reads CATSQGYEQYF. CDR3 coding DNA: TGTGCCACCTCGCAGGGCTACGAGCAGTACTTC.

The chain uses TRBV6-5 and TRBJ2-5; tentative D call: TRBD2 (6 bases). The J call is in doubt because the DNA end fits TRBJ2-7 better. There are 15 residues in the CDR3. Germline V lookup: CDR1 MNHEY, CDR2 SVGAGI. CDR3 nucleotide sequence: TGTGCCAGCAGTTACGGTCTAGCGCATAACTACGAGCAGTACTTC. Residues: CASSYGLAHNYEQYF.

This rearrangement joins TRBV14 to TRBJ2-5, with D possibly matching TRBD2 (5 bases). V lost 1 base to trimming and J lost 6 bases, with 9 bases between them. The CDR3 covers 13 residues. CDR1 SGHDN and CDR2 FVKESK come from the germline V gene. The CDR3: CASSQGASQTQYF. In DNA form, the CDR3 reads TGTGCCAGCAGCCAAGGCGCTAGCCAGACCCAGTACTTC.

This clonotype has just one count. The CDR3 spells CASNPPGNVDEQFF. The CDR3 coding sequence is TGTGCCAGCAACCCCCCAGGGAATGTTGATGAGCAGTTCTTC. V and J are TRBV7-9 and TRBJ2-1, with a possible D match to TRBD1 (5 bases). The V gene lost 7 bases and the J gene lost 8 bases, with 18 bases spanning the gap. Germline assignment: CDR1 SEHNR and CDR2 FQNEAQ (reference sequence). This CDR3 contains 14 residues. The variable domain in full, completed from reference TRBV7-9 and TRBJ2-1, reads DTGVSQNPRHKITKRGQNVTFRCDPISEHNRLYWYRQTLGQGPEFLTYFQNEAQLEKSRLLSDRFSAERPKGSFSTLEIQRTEQGDSAMYLCASNPPGNVDEQFFGPGTRLTVL.

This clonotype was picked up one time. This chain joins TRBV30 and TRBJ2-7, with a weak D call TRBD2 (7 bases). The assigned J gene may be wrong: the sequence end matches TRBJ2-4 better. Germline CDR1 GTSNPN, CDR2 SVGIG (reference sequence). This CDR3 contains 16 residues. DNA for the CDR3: TGTGCCTGGACTCAGGGTGGGGGGGCGGCCAAAAACATTCAGTACTTC. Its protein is CAWTQGGGAAKNIQYF.